One and the same sample provided the 25 T cell receptor beta chains below, sequenced in a study of T cell responses to AZD1222 COVID-19 vaccine. Measured with immunoSEQ multiplex PCR; TCRdb has only the in-frame clones, and not every one. The top ten hold roughly 8.9% of the sample, which has approximately 130,000 clones, roughly nine tenths seen once. Specimen: peripheral blood, collected 28 days after the second AZD1222 dose. These receptors were taken from an adult who received the AZD1222 COVID-19 vaccine.

CDR3 in DNA: TGTGCCAGCAGCGACTTGACTAGCGGGGGTATCGGGGAGCTGTTTTTT. Protein product: CASSDLTSGGIGELFF. The genes are TRBV2 and TRBJ2-2; TRBD2 aligns across 12 bases. This CDR3 is built from 16 residues. Looked up from germline, CDR1 is SNHLY and CDR2 is FYNNEI. The V and J ends lost 6 bases and 7 bases, in that order; junction bases with no gene match: 9.

The chain has TRBV5-1 and TRBJ1-5; D perhaps matches TRBD1 (5 bases). CDR3 length: 13 residues. Trimming shortened V by 4 bases and J by 11 bases, and 16 bases separated the two germline ends. Germline V CDR1 and CDR2: SGHRS, YFSETQ. The CDR3: CASSLGGGEAQHF. In DNA, the CDR3 is TGCGCCAGCAGCCTCGGGGGAGGAGAGGCCCAGCATTTT. The variable domain in full, completed from reference TRBV5-1 and TRBJ1-5, reads KAGVTQTPRYLIKTRGQQVTLSCSPISGHRSVSWYQQTPGQGLQFLFEYFSETQRNKGNFPGRFSGRQFSNSRSEMNVSTLELGDSALYLCASSLGGGEAQHFGDGTRLSIL.

J is TRBJ1-1 and V is TRBV30; D unresolved. Trimming took 3 bases from V and 9 from J, leaving 17 bases between them. CDR1 is GTSNPN and CDR2 is SVGIG in the germline V gene (reference sequence). The CDR3 has 13 amino acids. The CDR3 reads CAWSSWAEVQAFF. The CDR3 nucleotides read TGTGCCTGGAGCTCCTGGGCGGAGGTACAAGCTTTCTTT.

This clone was seen only a few times. This chain joins TRBV7-8 and TRBJ1-5; D call uncertain. The germline CDR1 and CDR2 sequences are SGHVS and FQNEAQ. V lost 3 bases, J lost 1 base, and 10 bases lay in between. The CDR3 consists of 15 residues. CDR3 protein: CASSFIGRSNQPQHF. Here the CDR3 DNA reads TGTGCCAGCAGCTTCATAGGTCGGAGCAATCAGCCCCAGCATTTT. The whole variable domain, remainder taken from reference TRBV7-8 and TRBJ1-5, is GAGVSQSPRYKVAKRGQDVALRCDPISGHVSLFWYQQALGQGPEFLTYFQNEAQLDKSGLPSDRFFAERPEGSVSTLKIQRTQQEDSAVYLCASSFIGRSNQPQHFGDGTRLSIL.

J is TRBJ1-3 and V is TRBV28; TRBD1 matches 7 bases. There are 14 residues in the CDR3. Trimming removed 3 bases from V and 2 bases from J; junction bases left unmatched: 1. Germline V CDR1 and CDR2: MDHEN, SYDVKM. The CDR3 loop is CASSLDRTGNTIYF. The DNA for the CDR3 is TGTGCCAGCAGTTTGGACAGGACTGGAAACACCATATATTTT.

The gene calls are TRBV19 and TRBJ1-2, with 7 bases identical to TRBD1. The CDR3 totals 14 residues. V gave up 7 bases and J gave up 4 bases; unmatched junction bases: 9. Germline V gene lookup returns CDR1 LNHDA and CDR2 SQIVND (reference sequence). The chain's CDR3 is CASIPGQSFYGYTF. As DNA, the CDR3 is TGTGCCAGTATTCCGGGACAGAGCTTCTATGGCTACACCTTC.

This sequence joins TRBV10-2 and TRBJ1-1, with 7 bases that match TRBD1. Germline loops: CDR1 WSHSY, CDR2 SAAADI. V shed 4 bases and J 8 bases; nucleotides not matched to a gene: 10. There are 14 residues in the CDR3. CDR3 in DNA: TGCGCCAGCAGTGGATCTACCGGGACAGTAGAAGCTTTCTTT. Its protein is CASSGSTGTVEAFF.

The chain links TRBV5-8 to TRBJ2-2; 7 bases are shared with TRBD2. The J segment lost 4 bases and the V segment lost 4 bases, leaving 10 bases of the junction unmatched. The CDR3 covers 16 residues. Germline V gives CDR1 SGHTS, CDR2 YDEGEE. The CDR3: CASSDSGTTFTGELFF. In DNA form, the CDR3 reads TGTGCCAGCAGCGATTCCGGGACTACTTTCACCGGGGAGCTGTTTTTT.

The chain employs TRBV27 and TRBJ1-2, with a tentative D call TRBD1 (6 bases). V was pared by 2 bases and J by 5 bases, with 12 bases between. The CDR3 covers 14 residues. CDR1 and CDR2 (germline): MNHEY, SMNVEV (reference sequence). The CDR3, as DNA: TGTGCCAGCAGTTTAAAGGACAGACTATATGGCTACACCTTC. Translating gives CASSLKDRLYGYTF.

This rearrangement joins TRBV24-1 to TRBJ2-1, with D maybe TRBD2 (6 bases). The CDR3 loop spans 16 amino acids. Germline assignment: CDR1 KGHDR and CDR2 SFDVKD. The ends were cut back, 2 bases at V and 8 bases at J, with 18 bases in the middle. CDR3: CATSDSAGSKRDEQFF. DNA for the CDR3: TGTGCCACCAGTGATTCGGCGGGGAGTAAGAGGGATGAGCAGTTCTTC.

The J gene is TRBJ1-1, the V gene TRBV9, with 11 positions matching TRBD1. The CDR3 totals 18 residues. V gave up 2 bases and J gave up 4 bases; unmatched junction bases: 13. Per the germline V gene, CDR1 is SGDLS and CDR2 is YYNGEE. The CDR3 DNA reads as TGTGCCAGCAGCGTCCGAGGAAGGACAGGGGGCTGGGGCACTGAAGCTTTCTTT. It yields the protein CASSVRGRTGGWGTEAFF.

This clone was counted a few times. This chain links TRBV6-1 with TRBJ1-5; no clear D. V gave up 3 bases and J gave up 0 bases, with 18 bases separating them. Germline CDR1 and CDR2: MNHNS and SASEGT. This CDR3 contains 18 residues. The CDR3 is CASSDGGVVGYSNQPQHF. For the CDR3, the DNA is TGTGCCAGCAGTGACGGCGGGGTTGTGGGGTATAGCAATCAGCCCCAGCATTTT.

The chain carries TRBV5-4 and TRBJ2-6; 7 nucleotides agree with TRBD2. In germline, CDR1 is SGHNT, CDR2 YYREEE (reference sequence). The CDR3 loop spans 18 amino acids. V was pared by 2 bases and J by 0 bases, with 8 bases of the junction left unmatched. The CDR3 loop reads CASSFGGYASSGANVLTF. For the CDR3, the DNA is TGTGCCAGCAGCTTCGGGGGGTACGCCTCCTCTGGGGCCAACGTCCTGACTTTC.

The CDR3 protein is CASSPPGTGGDEQFF. Written as DNA, the CDR3 is TGTGCCAGCTCACCACCTGGGACAGGGGGCGATGAGCAGTTCTTC. The chain has TRBV18 and TRBJ2-1; 12 bases line up with TRBD1. The CDR3 covers 15 residues. The germline CDR1 and CDR2 sequences are KGHSH and LQKENI. J lost 8 bases, V lost 0 bases, and 2 bases had no gene match. The full variable domain, rest sourced from reference TRBV18 and TRBJ2-1, is NAGVMQNPRHLVRRRGQEARLRCSPMKGHSHVYWYRQLPEEGLKFMVYLQKENIIDESGMPKERFSAEFPKEGPSILRIQQVVRGDSAAYFCASSPPGTGGDEQFFGPGTRLTVL.

The chain uses TRBV29-1 and TRBJ1-1; 7 positions agree with TRBD1. The CDR3 covers 12 residues. With V trimmed by 6 bases and J by 3 bases, 4 bases remained unmatched. Germline CDR1 SQVTM, CDR2 ANQGSEA. CDR3 in amino acids: CSVNRGDTEAFF. As DNA, the CDR3 is TGCAGCGTCAACAGGGGCGACACTGAAGCTTTCTTT.

The chain has TRBV12-3 or TRBV12-4 and TRBJ1-1; D ambiguous. Deletions cut 2 bases from V and 9 bases from J, with 10 bases between. The CDR3 runs 12 residues. The CDR3 loop reads CASSLNDAQAFF. For the CDR3, the DNA is TGTGCCAGCAGTTTAAACGATGCCCAAGCTTTCTTT.

This clone was seen a single time. V usage is TRBV3-1 (or the pseudogene TRBV3-2) and J usage is TRBJ2-3; no firm D call. Trimming removed 1 base at V and 4 bases at J, with 0 bases between. CDR1 and CDR2 (germline): LGHDT, YNNKEL (reference sequence). The CDR3 contains 11 residues. The CDR3 loop reads CASSQADTQYF. In DNA form, the CDR3 reads TGTGCCAGCAGCCAAGCAGATACGCAGTATTTT.

V usage is TRBV4-1 and J usage is TRBJ1-2; no firm D call. This CDR3 is built from 13 residues. The V end lost 0 bases, the J end lost 5 bases, and 7 bases lay between the germline ends. The germline V gene has CDR1 MGHRA and CDR2 YSYEKL. The CDR3 spells CASSQEGGYGYTF. The CDR3 DNA follows: TGCGCCAGCAGCCAAGAGGGAGGGTATGGCTACACCTTC.

The chain uses TRBV3-1 (or the pseudogene TRBV3-2) and TRBJ2-7; TRBD2 is a possible D gene (5 bases). V lost 4 bases to trimming and J lost 0 bases, with 7 bases between them. The V gene's germline CDR1 is LGHDT and CDR2 YNNKEL (reference sequence). The CDR3 extends over 13 amino acids. The CDR3 region is CASSRTSSYEQYF. In nucleotides, the CDR3 is TGTGCCAGCAGCCGAACTAGCTCCTACGAGCAGTACTTC.

The chain couples TRBV3-1 (or the pseudogene TRBV3-2) to TRBJ1-1, with D possibly TRBD1 on 6 matching bases. V lost 1 base, J lost 4 bases, and 10 bases lay in between. CDR3 length equals 14 residues. Germline-derived CDR1 and CDR2 are LGHDT and YNNKEL (reference sequence). CDR3 loop: CASSQAEGGTEAFF. DNA of the CDR3: TGTGCCAGCAGCCAAGCGGAAGGGGGCACTGAAGCTTTCTTT.

This rearrangement joins TRBV7-8 to TRBJ1-5; maybe TRBD1 (5 bases). CDR1 and CDR2 from the germline V gene are SGHVS and FQNEAQ. This CDR3 region has 14 residues. The germline V and J ends were trimmed by 1 base and 5 bases, with 9 bases remaining between them. The CDR3 reads CASSLVGGDQPQHF. The CDR3, as DNA: TGTGCCAGCAGCTTAGTTGGAGGGGATCAGCCCCAGCATTTT.

V and J are TRBV6-5 and TRBJ1-1; no definite D call. The CDR3 totals 14 residues. V was cut by 4 bases and J by 1 base, with 10 bases left in between. Germline CDR1 is MNHEY and CDR2 is SVGAGI. The DNA for the CDR3 is TGTGCCAGCAGTTCCAGGACCGCGAACACTGAAGCTTTCTTT. This encodes CASSSRTANTEAFF.

The gene calls are TRBV19 and TRBJ1-5; D call uncertain. CDR3 length: 15 amino acids. The germline V and J ends were trimmed by 1 base and 4 bases, with 11 bases remaining between them. Per the germline V gene, CDR1 is LNHDA and CDR2 is SQIVND (reference sequence). DNA for the CDR3: TGTGCCAGTAGTATAGGAAGGGTTTGGAATCAGCCCCAGCATTTT. Translating it yields CASSIGRVWNQPQHF. Using reference TRBV19 and TRBJ1-5 for the parts outside the CDR3, the full variable domain is DGGITQSPKYLFRKEGQNVTLSCEQNLNHDAMYWYRQDPGQGLRLIYYSQIVNDFQKGDIAEGYSVSREKKESFPLTVTSAQKNPTAFYLCASSIGRVWNQPQHFGDGTRLSIL.

V gene TRBV5-1 combines with J gene TRBJ2-5; 8 positions agree with TRBD2. The CDR3 has 16 amino acids. V lost 0 bases, J lost 2 bases, and 6 bases stayed unmatched. Germline V gene lookup returns CDR1 SGHRS and CDR2 YFSETQ. CDR3 amino acids: CASSLGLARAQETQYF. The CDR3 DNA is TGCGCCAGCAGCTTGGGACTAGCGCGGGCGCAAGAGACCCAGTACTTC.

The chain joins TRBV18 to TRBJ2-4; D is possibly TRBD1 or TRBD2 (5 bases each). The germline V gene encodes CDR1 KGHSH and CDR2 LQKENI. The CDR3 runs to 16 residues. Trimming took 4 bases from V and 8 from J, leaving 21 bases between them. CDR3 region: CASSRYLSEGVDIQYF. CDR3 DNA: TGTGCCAGCTCACGATACCTTAGCGAAGGGGTTGACATTCAGTACTTC.